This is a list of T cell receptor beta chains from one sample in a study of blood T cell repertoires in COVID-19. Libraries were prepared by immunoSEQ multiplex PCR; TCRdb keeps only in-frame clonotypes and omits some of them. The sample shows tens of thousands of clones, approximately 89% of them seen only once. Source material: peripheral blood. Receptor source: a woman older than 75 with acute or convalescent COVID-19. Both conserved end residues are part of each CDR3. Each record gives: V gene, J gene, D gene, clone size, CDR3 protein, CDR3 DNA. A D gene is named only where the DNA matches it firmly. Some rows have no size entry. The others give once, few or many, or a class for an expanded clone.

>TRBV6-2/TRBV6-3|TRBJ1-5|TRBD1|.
CASRPLDRGQPQHF
TGTGCCAGCAGACCTCTGGACAGGGGTCAGCCCCAGCATTTT
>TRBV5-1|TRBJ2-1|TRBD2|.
CASSLDSGSFDEQFF
TGCGCCAGCAGCTTGGATAGCGGGAGTTTCGATGAGCAGTTCTTC
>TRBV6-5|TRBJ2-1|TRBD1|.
CASSYDRGREDEQFF
TGTGCCAGCAGTTATGACAGGGGGCGCGAAGATGAGCAGTTCTTC
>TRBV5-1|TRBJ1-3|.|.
CASSQGGSGNTIYF
TGCGCCAGCAGCCAAGGGGGCTCTGGAAACACCATATATTTT
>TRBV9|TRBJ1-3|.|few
CASSTAGGNTIYF
TGTGCCAGCAGCACTGCAGGGGGAAACACCATATATTTT
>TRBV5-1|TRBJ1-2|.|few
CASSSETGNYGYTF
TGCGCCAGCAGCTCTGAGACAGGAAACTATGGCTACACCTTC
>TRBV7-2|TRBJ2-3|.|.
CASSLLRTSDTQYF
TGTGCCAGCAGCTTACTCAGGACTTCAGATACGCAGTATTTT
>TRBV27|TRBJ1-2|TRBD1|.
CASSRQGAHGYTF
TGTGCCAGCAGTAGACAGGGGGCACATGGCTACACCTTC
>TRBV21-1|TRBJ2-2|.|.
CASSKGLAGPSANTGELFF
TGTGCCAGCAGCAAAGGACTAGCGGGCCCTTCCGCGAACACCGGGGAGCTGTTTTTT
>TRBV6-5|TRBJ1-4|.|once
CASRQGEKLFF
TGTGCCAGCAGACAGGGTGAAAAACTGTTTTTT
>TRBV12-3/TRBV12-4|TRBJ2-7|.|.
CASSYRFYEQYF
TGTGCCAGCAGTTATCGGTTCTACGAGCAGTACTTC
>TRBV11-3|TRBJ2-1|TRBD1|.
CASSLVGQGAGNEQFF
TGTGCCAGCAGCTTAGTCGGCCAGGGGGCGGGCAATGAGCAGTTCTTC
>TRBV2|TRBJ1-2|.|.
CASILGAVGYTF
TGTGCCAGCATTCTAGGAGCGGTTGGCTACACCTTC
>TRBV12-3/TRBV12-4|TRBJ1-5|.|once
CASSFGSQPQHF
TGTGCCAGCAGTTTTGGGAGTCAGCCCCAGCATTTT
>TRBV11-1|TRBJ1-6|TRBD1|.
CASSSQGDSPLHF
TGTGCCAGCAGCTCTCAGGGGGATTCACCCCTCCACTTT
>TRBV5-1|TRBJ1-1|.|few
CASSMGGLLNTEAFF
TGCGCCAGCAGTATGGGGGGGCTTCTGAACACTGAAGCTTTCTTT
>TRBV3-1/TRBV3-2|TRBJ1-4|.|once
CASSGGSTRTNEKLFF
TGTGCCAGCTCCGGGGGATCAACCAGGACTAATGAAAAACTGTTTTTT
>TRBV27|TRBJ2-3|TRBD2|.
CASSLGGASTDTQYF
TGTGCCAGCAGTTTGGGAGGGGCCTCCACAGATACGCAGTATTTT
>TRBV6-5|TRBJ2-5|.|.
CAISRGETQYF
TGTGCCATCTCCAGGGGAGAGACCCAGTACTTC
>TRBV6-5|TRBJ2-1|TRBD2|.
CASSGGSYYNEQFF
TGTGCCTCCTCCGGCGGGAGCTACTACAATGAGCAGTTCTTC
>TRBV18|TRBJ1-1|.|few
CASHTGKQVNTEAFF
TGTGCCAGCCATACAGGGAAACAGGTGAACACTGAAGCTTTCTTT
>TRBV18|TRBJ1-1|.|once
CASSPDQGLDTEAFF
TGTGCCAGCTCACCGGATCAGGGGTTGGACACTGAAGCTTTCTTT
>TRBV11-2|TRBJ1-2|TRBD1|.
CASSSRTGWLYGYTF
TGTGCCAGCAGCTCCCGGACAGGGTGGCTCTATGGCTACACCTTC
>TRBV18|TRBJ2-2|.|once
CASSPQRGGELFF
TGTGCCAGCTCACCACAGCGTGGCGGGGAGCTGTTTTTT
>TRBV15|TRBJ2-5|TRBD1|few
CATSRKDRAQETQYF
TGTGCCACCAGCAGAAAGGACAGGGCGCAAGAGACCCAGTACTTC
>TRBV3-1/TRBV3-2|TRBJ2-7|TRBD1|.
CASSPDRGRSYEQYF
TGTGCCAGCAGCCCCGACAGGGGGCGATCGTACGAGCAGTACTTC
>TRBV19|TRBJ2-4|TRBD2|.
CASSPLAGLAKNIQYF
TGTGCCAGTAGCCCGCTAGCGGGATTAGCCAAAAACATTCAGTACTTC
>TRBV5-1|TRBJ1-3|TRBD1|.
CASSSYIGQGMGNTIYF
TGCGCCAGCAGCTCGTACATAGGACAGGGCATGGGAAACACCATATATTTT
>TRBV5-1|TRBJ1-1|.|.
CASSKDMGEAFF
TGCGCCAGCAGCAAAGACATGGGTGAAGCTTTCTTT
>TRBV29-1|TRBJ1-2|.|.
CSAALRGHYGYTF
TGCAGCGCCGCGCTAAGAGGCCACTATGGCTACACCTTC
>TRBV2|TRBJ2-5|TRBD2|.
CASSESGGRGETQYF
TGTGCCAGCAGTGAAAGTGGCGGGAGGGGGGAGACCCAGTACTTC
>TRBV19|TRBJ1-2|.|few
CASSVDIYYGYTF
TGTGCCAGTAGTGTCGACATTTACTATGGCTACACCTTC
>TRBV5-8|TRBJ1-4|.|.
CASSQRVGEKLFF
TGTGCCAGCAGCCAGCGGGTGGGTGAAAAACTGTTTTTT
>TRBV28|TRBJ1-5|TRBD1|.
CASSFDRGSPNQPQHF
TGTGCCAGCAGTTTCGACAGGGGGTCCCCCAATCAGCCCCAGCATTTT
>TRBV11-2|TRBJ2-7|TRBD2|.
CASSLVRGGEQYF
TGTGCCAGCAGCTTAGTTCGGGGGGGCGAGCAGTACTTC
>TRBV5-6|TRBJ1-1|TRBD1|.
CASSFDRGRGTEAFF
TGTGCCAGCAGCTTTGACAGGGGGCGCGGCACTGAAGCTTTCTTT
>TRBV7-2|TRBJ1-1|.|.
CASSFTEQNTEAFF
TGTGCCAGCAGCTTTACAGAGCAGAACACTGAAGCTTTCTTT
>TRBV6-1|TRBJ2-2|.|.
CASSAFGAAMNTGELFF
TGTGCCAGCAGTGCTTTTGGGGCGGCCATGAACACCGGGGAGCTGTTTTTT
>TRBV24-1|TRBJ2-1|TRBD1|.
CATSDKTGTGDNEQFF
TGTGCCACCAGCGATAAAACCGGGACAGGAGACAATGAGCAGTTCTTC
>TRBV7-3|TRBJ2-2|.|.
CASSFGGTGELFF
TGTGCCAGCAGCTTTGGCGGTACCGGGGAGCTGTTTTTT
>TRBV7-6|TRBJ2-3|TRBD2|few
CASSNSSGGDTDTQYF
TGTGCCAGCAGCAATAGTAGCGGGGGGGACACAGATACGCAGTATTTT
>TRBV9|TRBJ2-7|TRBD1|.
CASSPRGDRGSYEQYF
TGTGCCAGCAGCCCCCGGGGGGACAGGGGGTCCTACGAGCAGTACTTC
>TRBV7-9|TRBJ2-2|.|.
CASNRATAGELFF
TGTGCCAGCAACAGGGCAACAGCCGGGGAGCTGTTTTTT
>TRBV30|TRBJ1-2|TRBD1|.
CACLPTGNGYTF
TGTGCCTGCCTCCCGACAGGGAATGGCTACACCTTC
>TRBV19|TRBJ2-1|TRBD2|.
CASSSYGLAGGIDRQFF
TGTGCCAGTAGTTCCTACGGACTAGCGGGAGGCATTGATCGTCAGTTCTTC
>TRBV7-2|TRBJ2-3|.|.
CASSLDSSTDTQYF
TGTGCCAGCAGCTTGGACTCTTCGACAGATACGCAGTATTTT
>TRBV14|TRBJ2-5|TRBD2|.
CASSQGLAGRETQYF
TGTGCCAGCAGCCAAGGGTTAGCGGGAAGAGAGACCCAGTACTTC
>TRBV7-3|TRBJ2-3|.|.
CASSLTGRSAVPDTQYF
TGTGCCAGCAGCTTAACCGGGCGCTCAGCGGTACCAGATACGCAGTATTTT
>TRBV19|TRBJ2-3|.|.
CASSSRQATDTQYF
TGTGCCAGTAGTTCCCGACAGGCCACAGATACGCAGTATTTT
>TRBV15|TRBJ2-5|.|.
CATSKEKETQYF
TGTGCCACCAGCAAGGAGAAGGAGACCCAGTACTTC
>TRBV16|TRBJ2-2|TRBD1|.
CASSRGQGDNTGELFF
TGTGCCAGCAGCCGCGGACAGGGGGATAACACCGGGGAGCTGTTTTTT
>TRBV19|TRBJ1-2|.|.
CASTIRGSSGYTF
TGTGCCAGTACCATCAGAGGGTCCAGCGGCTACACCTTC
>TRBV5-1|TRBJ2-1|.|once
CASSFLGANNEQFF
TGCGCCAGCAGCTTCCTGGGGGCAAACAATGAGCAGTTCTTC
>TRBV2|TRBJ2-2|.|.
CASRGAISNTGELFF
TGTGCCAGCAGGGGAGCTATCTCGAACACCGGGGAGCTGTTTTTT
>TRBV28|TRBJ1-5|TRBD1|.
CASSPGGRINQPQHF
TGTGCCAGCAGTCCAGGGGGCCGCATCAATCAGCCCCAGCATTTT
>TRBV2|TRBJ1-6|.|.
CASSELRNSPLHF
TGTGCCAGCAGTGAACTGAGGAATTCACCCCTCCACTTT
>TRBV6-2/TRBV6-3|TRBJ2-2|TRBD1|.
CASSYPRDRGRSTGELFF
TGTGCCAGCAGTTACCCCCGGGACAGGGGGCGCAGCACCGGGGAGCTGTTTTTT
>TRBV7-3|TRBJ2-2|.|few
CASSPHVGELFF
TGTGCCAGCAGCCCCCATGTCGGGGAGCTGTTTTTT
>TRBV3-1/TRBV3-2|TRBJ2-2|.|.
CASSQRVLNTGELFF
TGTGCCAGCAGCCAACGTGTACTAAACACCGGGGAGCTGTTTTTT
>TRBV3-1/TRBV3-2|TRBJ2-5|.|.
CASSQKAVGGQYF
TGTGCCAGCAGCCAAAAAGCTGTGGGGGGCCAGTACTTC